This T cell receptor (beta chain) was captured in a study of T-cell reconstitution after alpha-beta-depleted transplantation in children. The CDR3 covers 17 residues. CDR1 LNHNV and CDR2 YYDKDF come from the germline V gene (reference sequence). Losses at the gene ends were 0 bases for V and 1 base for J; bases not matched to a gene: 4. Preparation of the TCRbeta library used unique molecular identifiers. MiXCR was run by TCRdb on the PCR reads, yielding one entry per CDR3 protein. The sample has 190,000 or so distinct CDR3 sequences, approximately 6.8% seen once. There are many counts of this clonotype.

The specimen was PBMCs from the stem cell graft donor, collected from the stem cell graft. The V call is TRBV15, the J call TRBJ2-1; 9 nucleotides match TRBD2. The receptor was derived from a human donor who donated a stem cell graft to a child with Wiskott-Aldrich syndrome. The DNA for the CDR3 is TGTGCCACCAGCAGAGATCCCAGCGGGGGGTCCTACAATGAGCAGTTCTTC. It codes for CATSRDPSGGSYNEQFF.